These T cell receptor beta chains were read from a single sample in a study of shared clonotypes between healthy human individuals. The protocol was immunoSEQ multiplex PCR, while the TCRdb copy is restricted to in-frame clones and leaves out a portion. The sample includes just over 2,000,000 clones, 85% to 95% seen only once; the top ten take 0.85% to 1.3%. Sequencing was done on a sample of naive CD8+ T cells sorted from blood. Every receptor here comes from a man between 18 and 35 years old in good health. The CDR3 runs from the conserved cysteine through the conserved F or W. Each record gives: V gene, D gene, clone size, J gene, CDR3 DNA, CDR3 protein. A D gene is named only where the DNA matches it firmly. Some rows have no size entry. The others give once, few or many, or a class for an expanded clone.

v_call: TRBV18; d_call: .; clone_size: .; j_call: TRBJ2-7; cdr3_nt: TGTGCCAGCTCACCACCGGGCTGGGCAGACGAGCAGTACTTC; cdr3_aa: CASSPPGWADEQYF
v_call: TRBV15; d_call: TRBD2; clone_size: .; j_call: TRBJ2-3; cdr3_nt: TGTGCCACCAGCAGATTCCTAGCGGGAAGCACAGATACGCAGTATTTT; cdr3_aa: CATSRFLAGSTDTQYF
v_call: TRBV27; d_call: .; clone_size: .; j_call: TRBJ2-3; cdr3_nt: TGTGCCAGCAGTCCCCTAGGGGTTAGCTACACAGATACGCAGTATTTT; cdr3_aa: CASSPLGVSYTDTQYF
v_call: TRBV28; d_call: .; clone_size: .; j_call: TRBJ2-7; cdr3_nt: TGTGCCAGCAGGGCCTCGGCGTTTGACGAGCAGTACTTC; cdr3_aa: CASRASAFDEQYF
v_call: TRBV11-3; d_call: .; clone_size: .; j_call: TRBJ1-1; cdr3_nt: TGTGCCAGCAGCTTCGGCTCGGGGATGAACACTGAAGCTTTCTTT; cdr3_aa: CASSFGSGMNTEAFF
v_call: TRBV5-1; d_call: .; clone_size: .; j_call: TRBJ2-5; cdr3_nt: TGCGCCAGCAGCTTGGTGACTAGTCCCCAAGAGACCCAGTACTTC; cdr3_aa: CASSLVTSPQETQYF
v_call: TRBV11-2; d_call: .; clone_size: .; j_call: TRBJ1-1; cdr3_nt: TGTGCCAGCAGCTGGGACTTGAGCACTGAAGCTTTCTTT; cdr3_aa: CASSWDLSTEAFF
v_call: TRBV6-5; d_call: TRBD1; clone_size: .; j_call: TRBJ1-1; cdr3_nt: TGTGCCAGCAGACGCGGACAGGGAGACACTGAAGTTTTCTTT; cdr3_aa: CASRRGQGDTEVFF
v_call: TRBV7-3; d_call: TRBD2; clone_size: .; j_call: TRBJ2-3; cdr3_nt: TGTGCCAGCAGCTCCTTAGCGGGGGGTGGCACAGATACGCAGTATTTT; cdr3_aa: CASSSLAGGGTDTQYF
v_call: TRBV13; d_call: .; clone_size: .; j_call: TRBJ1-1; cdr3_nt: TGTGCCAGCAGCTCCGTTTCTACCCGGGGTAACACTGAAGCTTTCTTT; cdr3_aa: CASSSVSTRGNTEAFF
v_call: TRBV6-5; d_call: TRBD2; clone_size: once; j_call: TRBJ2-7; cdr3_nt: TGTGCCAGCAGTTACTCAACCAGCGGGATTGAGCAGTACTTC; cdr3_aa: CASSYSTSGIEQYF
v_call: TRBV19; d_call: TRBD2; clone_size: .; j_call: TRBJ2-7; cdr3_nt: TGTGCCAGTAGTCCGGAGGGAGCGGGAGGTCGCTCCTACGAGCAGTACTTC; cdr3_aa: CASSPEGAGGRSYEQYF
v_call: TRBV6-5; d_call: .; clone_size: .; j_call: TRBJ2-1; cdr3_nt: TGTGCCAGCAGTTCTCTAAGCGGACCCCTCTTCAATGAGCAGTTCTTC; cdr3_aa: CASSSLSGPLFNEQFF
v_call: TRBV15; d_call: .; clone_size: .; j_call: TRBJ2-2; cdr3_nt: TGTGCCACCTCCTCGGGAACCGGGGAGCTGTTTTTT; cdr3_aa: CATSSGTGELFF
v_call: TRBV7-9; d_call: TRBD1; clone_size: .; j_call: TRBJ2-7; cdr3_nt: TGTGCCAGCAGCGAGGGACAGGGGTACTCCTACGAGCAGTACTTC; cdr3_aa: CASSEGQGYSYEQYF
v_call: TRBV7-8; d_call: .; clone_size: once; j_call: TRBJ2-6; cdr3_nt: TGTGCCAGCAGCTTGCGGGACTCTAGCTCTGGGGCCAACGTCCTGACTTTC; cdr3_aa: CASSLRDSSSGANVLTF
v_call: TRBV13; d_call: TRBD1; clone_size: .; j_call: TRBJ1-2; cdr3_nt: TGTGCCAGCAGCTCAGGGACAGGGAACTATGGCTACACCTTC; cdr3_aa: CASSSGTGNYGYTF
v_call: TRBV5-4; d_call: .; clone_size: .; j_call: TRBJ1-1; cdr3_nt: TGTGCCAGCAGCTTTCGGACAGCCCTAGAAGCTTTCTTT; cdr3_aa: CASSFRTALEAFF
v_call: TRBV5-1; d_call: .; clone_size: .; j_call: TRBJ2-2; cdr3_nt: TGCGCCAGCCGACAGACCGTGGGGGACGGGGAGCTGTTTTTT; cdr3_aa: CASRQTVGDGELFF
v_call: TRBV4-1; d_call: .; clone_size: .; j_call: TRBJ1-1; cdr3_nt: TGCGCCAGCAGCCAAGATCGTAAAGTAGGGACGGTGAACACTGAAGCTTTCTTT; cdr3_aa: CASSQDRKVGTVNTEAFF
v_call: TRBV9; d_call: .; clone_size: .; j_call: TRBJ1-3; cdr3_nt: TGTGCCAGCAGCGTAGGCGGGTTAGACACCATATATTTT; cdr3_aa: CASSVGGLDTIYF
v_call: TRBV9; d_call: .; clone_size: once; j_call: TRBJ1-1; cdr3_nt: TGTGCCAGCAGCGTAGGCATAGGGAACACTGAAGCTTTCTTT; cdr3_aa: CASSVGIGNTEAFF
v_call: TRBV5-6; d_call: TRBD1; clone_size: .; j_call: TRBJ1-1; cdr3_nt: TGTGCCAGCAGCTTCGGACAGGGGGCCACTGAAGCTTTCTTT; cdr3_aa: CASSFGQGATEAFF
v_call: TRBV6-5; d_call: TRBD2; clone_size: .; j_call: TRBJ2-7; cdr3_nt: TGTGCCAGCAGTCCCGCCTCTTGGGGGGGGGACGAGCAGTACTTC; cdr3_aa: CASSPASWGGDEQYF
v_call: TRBV6-6; d_call: .; clone_size: .; j_call: TRBJ2-3; cdr3_nt: TGTGCCAGCAGTTACAGGCCCACAGATACGCAGTATTTT; cdr3_aa: CASSYRPTDTQYF
v_call: TRBV28; d_call: TRBD2; clone_size: .; j_call: TRBJ2-3; cdr3_nt: TGTGCCAGCGAAGGGACTAGCGGGGCGTACACAGATACGCAGTATTTT; cdr3_aa: CASEGTSGAYTDTQYF
v_call: TRBV7-9; d_call: TRBD1; clone_size: .; j_call: TRBJ2-7; cdr3_nt: TGTGCCAGCAGCTCCCATACAGGGGTACCCTACGAGCAGTACTTC; cdr3_aa: CASSSHTGVPYEQYF
v_call: TRBV2; d_call: TRBD2; clone_size: .; j_call: TRBJ2-4; cdr3_nt: TGTGCCAGCAGTAGCGGGAGAGGGGACATTCAGTACTTC; cdr3_aa: CASSSGRGDIQYF